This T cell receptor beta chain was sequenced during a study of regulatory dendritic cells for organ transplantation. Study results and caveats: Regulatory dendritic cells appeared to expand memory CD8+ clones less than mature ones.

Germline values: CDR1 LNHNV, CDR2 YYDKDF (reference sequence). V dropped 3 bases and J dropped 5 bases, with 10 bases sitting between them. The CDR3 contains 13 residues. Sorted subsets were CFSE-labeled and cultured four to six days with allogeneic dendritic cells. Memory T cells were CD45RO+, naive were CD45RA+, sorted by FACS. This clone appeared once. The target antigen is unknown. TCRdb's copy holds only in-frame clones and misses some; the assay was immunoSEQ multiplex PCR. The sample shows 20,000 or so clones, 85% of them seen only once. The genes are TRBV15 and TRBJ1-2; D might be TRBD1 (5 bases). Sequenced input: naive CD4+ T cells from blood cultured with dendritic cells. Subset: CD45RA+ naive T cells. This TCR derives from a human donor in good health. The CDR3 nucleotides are TGTGCCACCAGCAGTGACAGCGTTTATGGCTACACCTTC. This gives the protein CATSSDSVYGYTF.